What follows describes a single T cell receptor beta chain. Antigen: not known. These data belong to a study of cytomegalovirus exposure and HLA in healthy donors. About the research overall: Researchers found that about four fifths of under 450 genotyped donors fell within the Caucasian-associated ancestry cluster. Study-level points and caveats: Further analysis, carried out later, found HLA-associated TCR beta chains more clonally expanded than equally common other chains.

V shed 3 bases and J 5 bases; nucleotides not matched to a gene: 7. Germline V gene lookup returns CDR1 MNHEY and CDR2 SMNVEV (reference sequence). This CDR3 comprises 15 residues. Primers for the PCR totalled 60 Vbeta and 13 Jbeta. Data came from immunoSEQ multiplex PCR; TCRdb stores just in-frame clones and leaves some out. The sample lists 100,000 to 130,000 clones; 60% to 80% were seen once. The V and J genes are TRBV27 and TRBJ2-7; TRBD2 agrees at 10 bases. Source material: PBMCs. The clonotype was recovered from a man between 18 and 35 years old in good health and CMV-seronegative. CDR3 sequence: CASSLSGGGPNEQYF. The CDR3, as DNA: TGTGCCAGCAGTTTGAGCGGGGGGGGTCCTAACGAGCAGTACTTC.